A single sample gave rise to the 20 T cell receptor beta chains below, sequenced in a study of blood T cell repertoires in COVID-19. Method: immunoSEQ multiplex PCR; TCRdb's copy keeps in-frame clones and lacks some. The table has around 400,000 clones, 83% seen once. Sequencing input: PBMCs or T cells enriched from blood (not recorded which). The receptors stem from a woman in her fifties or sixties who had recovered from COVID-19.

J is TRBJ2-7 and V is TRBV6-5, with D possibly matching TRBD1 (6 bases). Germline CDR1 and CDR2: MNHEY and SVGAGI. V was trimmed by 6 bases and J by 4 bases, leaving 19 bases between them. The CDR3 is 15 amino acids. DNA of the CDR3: TGTGCCAGCAGCTACCGGGACACAAAAGGGTACGAGCAGTACTTC. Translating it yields CASSYRDTKGYEQYF.

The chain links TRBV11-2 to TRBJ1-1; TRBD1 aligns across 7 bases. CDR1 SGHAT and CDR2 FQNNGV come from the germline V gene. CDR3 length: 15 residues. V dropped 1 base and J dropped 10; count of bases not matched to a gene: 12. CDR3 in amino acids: CASSLVSGTDFGAFF. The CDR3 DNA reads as TGTGCCAGCAGCTTAGTCTCTGGGACAGATTTTGGAGCTTTCTTT.

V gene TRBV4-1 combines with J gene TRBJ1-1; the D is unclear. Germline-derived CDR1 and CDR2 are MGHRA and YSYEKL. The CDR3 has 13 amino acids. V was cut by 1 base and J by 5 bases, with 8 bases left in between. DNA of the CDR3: TGCGCCAGCAGCCAAGGAGATAAGACTGAAGCTTTCTTT. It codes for CASSQGDKTEAFF.

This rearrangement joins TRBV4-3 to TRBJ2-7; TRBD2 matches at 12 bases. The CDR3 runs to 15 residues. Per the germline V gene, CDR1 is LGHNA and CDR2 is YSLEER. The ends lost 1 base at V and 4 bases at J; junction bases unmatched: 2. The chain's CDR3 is CASSQGTSGIYEQYF. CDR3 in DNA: TGCGCCAGCAGCCAAGGGACTAGCGGGATTTACGAGCAGTACTTC.

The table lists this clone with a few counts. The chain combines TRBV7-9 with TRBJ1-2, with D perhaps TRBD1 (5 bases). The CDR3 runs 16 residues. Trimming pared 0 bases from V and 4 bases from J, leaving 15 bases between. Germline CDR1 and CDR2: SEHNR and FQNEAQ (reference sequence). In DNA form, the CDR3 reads TGTGCCAGCAGCTTAGCTATTAGTCATGGGGCCTATGGCTACACCTTC. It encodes CASSLAISHGAYGYTF.

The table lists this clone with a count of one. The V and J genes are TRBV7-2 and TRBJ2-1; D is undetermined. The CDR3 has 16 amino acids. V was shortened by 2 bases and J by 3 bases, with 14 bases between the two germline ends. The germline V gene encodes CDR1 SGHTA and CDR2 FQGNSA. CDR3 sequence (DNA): TGTGCCAGCAGCTTACGGGTAAGCGCCTACTACAATGAGCAGTTCTTC. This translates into CASSLRVSAYYNEQFF.

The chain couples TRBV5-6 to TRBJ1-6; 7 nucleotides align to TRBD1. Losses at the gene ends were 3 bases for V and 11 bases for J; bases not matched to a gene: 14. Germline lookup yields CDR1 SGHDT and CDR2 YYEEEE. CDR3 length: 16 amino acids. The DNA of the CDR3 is TGTGCCAGCAGCTCGAAAAATGTACGAACAGGGGCACCCCTCCACTTT. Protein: CASSSKNVRTGAPLHF.

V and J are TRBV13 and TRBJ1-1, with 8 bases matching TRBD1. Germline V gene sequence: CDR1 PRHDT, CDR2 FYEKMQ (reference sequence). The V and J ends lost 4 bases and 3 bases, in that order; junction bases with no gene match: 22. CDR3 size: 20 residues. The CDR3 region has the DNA TGTGCCAGCAGCTCGAACCGGGACAGGCCGCTAGAGCATGAGTACACTGAAGCTTTCTTT. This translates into CASSSNRDRPLEHEYTEAFF.

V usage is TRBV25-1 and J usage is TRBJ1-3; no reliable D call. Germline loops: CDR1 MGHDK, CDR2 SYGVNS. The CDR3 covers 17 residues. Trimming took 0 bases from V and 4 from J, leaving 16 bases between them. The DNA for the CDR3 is TGTGCCAGCAGTGAATATATTCTTGGGGAGTCAGGAAACACCATATATTTT. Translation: CASSEYILGESGNTIYF.

In DNA form, the CDR3 reads TGTGCCAGCAGCTTGGTGGGAGGGGGAAACACCATATATTTT. Translating gives CASSLVGGGNTIYF. V gene TRBV5-4 combines with J gene TRBJ1-3; D gene unclear. V lost 0 bases and J lost 4, with 8 bases in between. The germline V gene encodes CDR1 SGHNT and CDR2 YYREEE (reference sequence). The CDR3 contains 14 residues.

CDR3 region: CASMNQGGASDTQYF. The CDR3 coding sequence is TGTGCCAGCATGAATCAAGGGGGCGCGTCAGATACGCAGTATTTT. V gene TRBV6-6 combines with J gene TRBJ2-3, with 7 bases lining up with TRBD1. Germline CDR1 MNHNY, CDR2 SVGAGI (reference sequence). The CDR3 spans 15 residues. Losses at the gene ends were 7 bases for V and 4 bases for J; bases not matched to a gene: 11.

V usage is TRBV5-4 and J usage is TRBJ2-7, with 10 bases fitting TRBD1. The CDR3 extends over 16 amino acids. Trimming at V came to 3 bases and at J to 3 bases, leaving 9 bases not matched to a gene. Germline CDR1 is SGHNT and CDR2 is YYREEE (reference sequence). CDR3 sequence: CASSWDRGPAHYEQYF. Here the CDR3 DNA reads TGTGCCAGCAGCTGGGACAGGGGACCAGCCCACTACGAGCAGTACTTC.

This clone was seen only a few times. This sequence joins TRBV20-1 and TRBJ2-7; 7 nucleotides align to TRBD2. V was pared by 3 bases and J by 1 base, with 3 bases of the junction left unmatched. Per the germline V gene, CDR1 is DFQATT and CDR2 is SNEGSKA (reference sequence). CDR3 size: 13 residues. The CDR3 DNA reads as TGCAGTGCTAGTACTAGCGCGTCCTACGAGCAGTACTTC. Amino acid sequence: CSASTSASYEQYF.

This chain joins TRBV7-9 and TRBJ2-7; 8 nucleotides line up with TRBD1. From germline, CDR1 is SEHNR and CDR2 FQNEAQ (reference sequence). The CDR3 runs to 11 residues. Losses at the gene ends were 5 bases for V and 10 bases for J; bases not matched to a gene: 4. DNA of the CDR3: TGTGCCAGCAGCCGCGACAGGGGACAGTACTTC. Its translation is CASSRDRGQYF.

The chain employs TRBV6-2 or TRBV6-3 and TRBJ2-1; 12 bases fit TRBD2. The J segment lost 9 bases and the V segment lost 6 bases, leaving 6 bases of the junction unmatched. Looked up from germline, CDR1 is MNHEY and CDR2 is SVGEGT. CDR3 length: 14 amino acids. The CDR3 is CASSRTSGAAEQFF. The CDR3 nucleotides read TGTGCCAGCAGCCGGACTAGCGGGGCTGCTGAGCAGTTCTTC.

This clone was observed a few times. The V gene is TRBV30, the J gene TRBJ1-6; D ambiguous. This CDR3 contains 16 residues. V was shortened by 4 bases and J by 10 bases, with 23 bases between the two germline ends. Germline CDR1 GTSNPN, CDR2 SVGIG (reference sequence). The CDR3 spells CAWTRKVGRGLSPLHF. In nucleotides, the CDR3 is TGTGCCTGGACCCGAAAGGTGGGCCGGGGTTTGTCACCCCTCCACTTT.

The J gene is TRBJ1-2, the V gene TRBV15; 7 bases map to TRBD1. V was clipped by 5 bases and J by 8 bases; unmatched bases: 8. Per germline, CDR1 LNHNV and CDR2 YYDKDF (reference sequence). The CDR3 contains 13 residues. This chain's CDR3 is CATSGNRGEGYTF. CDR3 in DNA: TGTGCCACCAGCGGAAACAGGGGAGAGGGCTACACCTTC.

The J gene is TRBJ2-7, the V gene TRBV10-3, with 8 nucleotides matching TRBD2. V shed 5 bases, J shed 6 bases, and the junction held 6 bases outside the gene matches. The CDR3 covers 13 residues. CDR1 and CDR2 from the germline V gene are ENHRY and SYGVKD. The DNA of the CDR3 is TGTGCCATCAGTCGGGGGGGTCATATCGAGCAGTACTTC. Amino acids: CAISRGGHIEQYF.

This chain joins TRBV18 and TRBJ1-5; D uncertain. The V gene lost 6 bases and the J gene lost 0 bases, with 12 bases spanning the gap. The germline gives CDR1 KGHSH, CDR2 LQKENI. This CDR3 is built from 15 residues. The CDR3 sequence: CASSSLITSNQPQHF. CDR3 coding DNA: TGTGCCAGCTCGTCACTAATAACTAGCAATCAGCCCCAGCATTTT. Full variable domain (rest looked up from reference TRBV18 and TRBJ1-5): NAGVMQNPRHLVRRRGQEARLRCSPMKGHSHVYWYRQLPEEGLKFMVYLQKENIIDESGMPKERFSAEFPKEGPSILRIQQVVRGDSAAYFCASSSLITSNQPQHFGDGTRLSIL.

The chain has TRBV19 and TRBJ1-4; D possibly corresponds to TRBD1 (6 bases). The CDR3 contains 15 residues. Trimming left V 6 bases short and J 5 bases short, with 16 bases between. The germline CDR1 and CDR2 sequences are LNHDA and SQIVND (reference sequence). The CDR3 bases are TGTGCCAGTAGAGACCGACGGGGGGCGAATGAAAAACTGTTTTTT. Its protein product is CASRDRRGANEKLFF. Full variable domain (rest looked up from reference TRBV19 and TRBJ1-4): DGGITQSPKYLFRKEGQNVTLSCEQNLNHDAMYWYRQDPGQGLRLIYYSQIVNDFQKGDIAEGYSVSREKKESFPLTVTSAQKNPTAFYLCASRDRRGANEKLFFGSGTQLSVL.